This T cell receptor (beta chain) was identified during a study of blood T cell repertoires in COVID-19. Study background: Collection of acute and convalescent COVID-19 samples took place in the United States, Italy and Spain. T cells, B-cell-depleted T cells, or PBMCs supplied cDNA or gDNA.

With 11 bases clipped from V and 6 bases from J, the junction kept 6 bases outside the gene matches. Germline V gives CDR1 MNHEY, CDR2 SMNVEV (reference sequence). The CDR3 covers 12 residues. Patients from Seattle were sampled longitudinally, starting during active infection. In the original processing: Using reference gene primer amplification, nucleated cell counts were estimated. Clones were read by immunoSEQ multiplex PCR, and TCRdb kept only the in-frame ones, dropping some. The D gene and trimming were derived from the DNA, and the V and J assignments and clone size from that table. The table includes approximately 50,000 clones, roughly four fifths detected once.

The source material was peripheral blood. The sequence was collected from a man in his sixties with COVID-19, enrolled during active disease. The chain recombines TRBV27 with TRBJ2-7; 11 nucleotides agree with TRBD1. The DNA of the CDR3 is TGTGCCTGTGGACAGGGGGCGAGCGAGCAGTACTTC. This codes for CACGQGASEQYF.